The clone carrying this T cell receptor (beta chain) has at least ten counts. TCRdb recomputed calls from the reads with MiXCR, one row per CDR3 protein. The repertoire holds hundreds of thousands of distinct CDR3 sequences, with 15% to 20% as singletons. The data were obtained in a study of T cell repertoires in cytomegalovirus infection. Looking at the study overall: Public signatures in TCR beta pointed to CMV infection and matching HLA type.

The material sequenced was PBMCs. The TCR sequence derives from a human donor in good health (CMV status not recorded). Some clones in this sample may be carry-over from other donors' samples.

The CDR3 sequence: CASSWGFSPQYF. The CDR3 DNA reads TGTGCCAGCAGCTGGGGCTTTAGCCCCCAGTATTTT. The V and J genes are TRBV7-9 and TRBJ2-3, with D possibly matching TRBD1 (5 bases). The CDR3 is made up of 12 amino acids. Germline-derived CDR1 and CDR2 are SEHNR and FQNEAQ (reference sequence). Trimming removed 4 bases from V and 12 bases from J, with 14 bases in between.